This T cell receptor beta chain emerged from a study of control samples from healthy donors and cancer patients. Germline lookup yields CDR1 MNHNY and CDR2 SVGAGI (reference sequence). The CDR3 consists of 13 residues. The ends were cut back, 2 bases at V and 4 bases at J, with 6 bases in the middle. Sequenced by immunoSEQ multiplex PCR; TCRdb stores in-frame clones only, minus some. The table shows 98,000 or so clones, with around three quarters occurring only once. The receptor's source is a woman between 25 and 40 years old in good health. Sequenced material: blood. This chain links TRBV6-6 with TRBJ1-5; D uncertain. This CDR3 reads CASSYRPNQPQHF. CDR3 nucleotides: TGTGCCAGCAGTTACCGCCCAAATCAGCCCCAGCATTTT.